The text below deals with one T cell receptor (beta chain). Its antigen is unidentified. The data stem from a study of CD8+ T cells in alopecia areata. Study observations and caveats: In scalp and blood during tofacitinib, many expanded lesional clones persisted.

V lost 8 bases and J lost 6, with 16 bases in between. CDR3 length: 13 residues. Germline CDR1 is SEHNR and CDR2 is FQNEAQ (reference sequence). As to treatment: oral pan-JAK inhibitor, 5-10 mg twice daily. RNA was extracted and reverse transcribed into cDNA as the sequencing template. Generated by immunoSEQ multiplex PCR, the TCRdb table keeps only in-frame clones and is missing some. The sample has 200,000 to 250,000 clones; 50% to 75% are singletons. The receptor was derived from a human donor with alopecia areata. The specimen was CD4+ T cells sorted from blood, collected at week 4, from a patient treated with tofacitinib. The V and J genes are TRBV7-9 and TRBJ2-5; D gene ambiguous. The CDR3 reads CASDPQTSKTQYF. The CDR3 DNA reads TGTGCCAGCGACCCACAGACCTCGAAGACCCAGTACTTC.